The present T cell receptor beta chain was sequenced within a study of T-cell reconstitution after alpha-beta-depleted transplantation in children. Findings and limits, study-wide: When one year had passed after transplant, most T-cell counts and diversity came from newly produced T cells.

This clonotype was counted at least ten times. Its antigen is not known. The TCRbeta library was prepared with unique molecular identifiers. TCRdb re-analysed the PCR reads in MiXCR, keeping a single row per CDR3 protein. The sample holds about 160,000 distinct CDR3 sequences, 11% seen once. The germline V gene has CDR1 SGHRS and CDR2 YFSETQ. The CDR3 has 15 amino acids. J lost 7 bases, V lost 1 base, and 5 bases had no gene match. Source: PBMCs, taken before TCRalphabeta/CD19-depleted stem cell transplant. The genes are TRBV5-1 and TRBJ2-1, with 10 bases that match TRBD2. This receptor was identified in a boy aged 2 to 10 with acute myeloid leukemia, due to receive a stem cell transplant. The CDR3 protein is CASSLSLAGDNEQFF. The CDR3 region has the DNA TGCGCCAGCAGCTTGAGCCTAGCGGGAGATAATGAGCAGTTCTTC. Together with reference TRBV5-1 and TRBJ2-1, the CDR3 gives the full variable domain: KAGVTQTPRYLIKTRGQQVTLSCSPISGHRSVSWYQQTPGQGLQFLFEYFSETQRNKGNFPGRFSGRQFSNSRSEMNVSTLELGDSALYLCASSLSLAGDNEQFFGPGTRLTVL.